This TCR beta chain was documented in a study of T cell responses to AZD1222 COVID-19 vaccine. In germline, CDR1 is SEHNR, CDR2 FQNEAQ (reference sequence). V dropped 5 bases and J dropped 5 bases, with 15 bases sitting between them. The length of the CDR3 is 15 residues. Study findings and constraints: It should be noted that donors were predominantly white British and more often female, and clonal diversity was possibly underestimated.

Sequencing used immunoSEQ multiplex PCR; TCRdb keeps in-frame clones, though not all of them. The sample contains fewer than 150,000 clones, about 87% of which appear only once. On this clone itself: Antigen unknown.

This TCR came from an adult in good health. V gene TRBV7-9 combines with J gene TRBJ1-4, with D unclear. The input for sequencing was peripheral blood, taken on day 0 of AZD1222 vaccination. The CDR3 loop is CASSVKSVLNEKLFF. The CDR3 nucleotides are TGTGCCAGCAGCGTCAAGTCCGTCCTGAATGAAAAACTGTTTTTT.